A selection of T cell receptor beta chains follows, all from one sample in a study of control samples from healthy donors and cancer patients. The protocol was immunoSEQ multiplex PCR, while the TCRdb copy is restricted to in-frame clones and leaves out a portion. Here the sample spans 78,000 or so clones, roughly 84% being singletons. The specimen sequenced was blood. The source of these receptors is a man in his fifties or sixties in good health. Both conserved end residues are part of each CDR3. A D gene is named only where the DNA matches it firmly. The size field is filled for only some rows; it gives once, few, many or a size class.

d_gene: TRBD2; v_gene: TRBV4-3; abundance: -; j_gene: TRBJ2-2; CDR3aa: CASSQGSGGRANTGELFF; CDR3nt: TGCGCCAGCAGCCAAGGAAGTGGCGGGAGGGCAAACACCGGGGAGCTGTTTTTT
d_gene: TRBD1; v_gene: TRBV12-5; abundance: once; j_gene: TRBJ2-1; CDR3aa: CASGSGQGYNEQFF; CDR3nt: TGTGCTAGTGGTTCGGGACAGGGGTACAATGAGCAGTTCTTC
d_gene: TRBD1; v_gene: TRBV29-1; abundance: -; j_gene: TRBJ1-1; CDR3aa: CSVEVGQGNTEAFF; CDR3nt: TGCAGCGTTGAAGTCGGACAGGGAAACACTGAAGCTTTCTTT
d_gene: -; v_gene: TRBV7-8; abundance: -; j_gene: TRBJ1-6; CDR3aa: CASSRGRGGESPLHF; CDR3nt: TGTGCCAGCAGCCGCGGGCGCGGGGGCGAATCACCCCTCCACTTT
d_gene: TRBD2; v_gene: TRBV27; abundance: -; j_gene: TRBJ2-7; CDR3aa: CASSRSGSRGLAGSYEQYF; CDR3nt: TGTGCCAGCAGCCGGAGCGGGTCAAGGGGACTAGCGGGCTCCTACGAGCAGTACTTC
d_gene: TRBD1; v_gene: TRBV5-1; abundance: -; j_gene: TRBJ2-5; CDR3aa: CASSSGGPSGETQYF; CDR3nt: TGCGCCAGCAGCTCAGGGGGCCCCTCGGGAGAGACCCAGTACTTC
d_gene: -; v_gene: TRBV9; abundance: -; j_gene: TRBJ1-2; CDR3aa: CASSVEGRTNYGYTF; CDR3nt: TGTGCCAGCAGCGTAGAGGGACGGACTAACTATGGCTACACCTTC
d_gene: -; v_gene: TRBV9; abundance: few; j_gene: TRBJ2-5; CDR3aa: CASSVEDQETQYF; CDR3nt: TGTGCCAGCAGCGTAGAGGACCAAGAGACCCAGTACTTC
d_gene: -; v_gene: TRBV5-4; abundance: few; j_gene: TRBJ2-5; CDR3aa: CASSLDSTSQETQYF; CDR3nt: TGTGCCAGCAGCTTGGATTCGACTAGTCAAGAGACCCAGTACTTC
d_gene: -; v_gene: TRBV5-1; abundance: -; j_gene: TRBJ2-1; CDR3aa: CASSPGYSHGEQFF; CDR3nt: TGCGCCAGCAGCCCAGGGTATTCACATGGTGAGCAGTTCTTC
d_gene: -; v_gene: TRBV29-1; abundance: -; j_gene: TRBJ1-4; CDR3aa: CSIRDTLSTNEKLFF; CDR3nt: TGCAGCATTCGGGACACCCTCAGCACTAATGAAAAACTGTTTTTT
d_gene: -; v_gene: TRBV7-2; abundance: -; j_gene: TRBJ2-5; CDR3aa: CASSFGGSQETQYF; CDR3nt: TGTGCCAGCAGCTTTGGGGGGAGTCAAGAGACCCAGTACTTC
d_gene: TRBD2; v_gene: TRBV6-2/TRBV6-3; abundance: few; j_gene: TRBJ2-1; CDR3aa: CASSRGTSGAYNEQFF; CDR3nt: TGTGCCAGCAGTCGCGGTACTAGCGGGGCCTACAATGAGCAGTTCTTC
d_gene: TRBD1; v_gene: TRBV27; abundance: -; j_gene: TRBJ2-1; CDR3aa: CASSLDRVSYNEQFF; CDR3nt: TGTGCCAGCAGTTTAGACAGGGTCTCCTACAATGAGCAGTTCTTC
d_gene: -; v_gene: TRBV2; abundance: -; j_gene: TRBJ1-6; CDR3aa: CASRWVLTHSYNSPLHF; CDR3nt: TGTGCCAGCAGATGGGTCTTGACACACTCCTATAATTCACCCCTCCACTTT
d_gene: -; v_gene: TRBV7-2; abundance: once; j_gene: TRBJ2-5; CDR3aa: CASSVSRTQYF; CDR3nt: TGTGCCAGCAGCGTATCCCGGACCCAGTACTTC
d_gene: -; v_gene: TRBV7-9; abundance: -; j_gene: TRBJ1-5; CDR3aa: CASSFWGDQPQHF; CDR3nt: TGTGCCAGCAGCTTCTGGGGGGATCAGCCCCAGCATTTT
d_gene: -; v_gene: TRBV5-1; abundance: once; j_gene: TRBJ1-1; CDR3aa: CASSLTVMNTEAFF; CDR3nt: TGCGCCAGCAGCTTGACAGTCATGAACACTGAAGCTTTCTTT
d_gene: TRBD1; v_gene: TRBV5-4; abundance: -; j_gene: TRBJ2-1; CDR3aa: CASSIGQDNEQFF; CDR3nt: TGTGCCAGCAGCATAGGACAGGACAATGAGCAGTTCTTC
d_gene: -; v_gene: TRBV10-3; abundance: medium-sized; j_gene: TRBJ2-3; CDR3aa: CAIRQNLGTDTQYF; CDR3nt: TGTGCCATCAGACAAAACCTGGGCACAGATACGCAGTATTTT
d_gene: TRBD1; v_gene: TRBV27; abundance: once; j_gene: TRBJ2-1; CDR3aa: CASSSTGWNEQFF; CDR3nt: TGTGCCAGCAGTTCGACAGGGTGGAATGAGCAGTTCTTC
d_gene: TRBD1; v_gene: TRBV19; abundance: -; j_gene: TRBJ2-7; CDR3aa: CASSPHLTGGSYEQYF; CDR3nt: TGTGCCAGTAGTCCCCACTTAACAGGGGGCTCCTACGAGCAGTACTTC